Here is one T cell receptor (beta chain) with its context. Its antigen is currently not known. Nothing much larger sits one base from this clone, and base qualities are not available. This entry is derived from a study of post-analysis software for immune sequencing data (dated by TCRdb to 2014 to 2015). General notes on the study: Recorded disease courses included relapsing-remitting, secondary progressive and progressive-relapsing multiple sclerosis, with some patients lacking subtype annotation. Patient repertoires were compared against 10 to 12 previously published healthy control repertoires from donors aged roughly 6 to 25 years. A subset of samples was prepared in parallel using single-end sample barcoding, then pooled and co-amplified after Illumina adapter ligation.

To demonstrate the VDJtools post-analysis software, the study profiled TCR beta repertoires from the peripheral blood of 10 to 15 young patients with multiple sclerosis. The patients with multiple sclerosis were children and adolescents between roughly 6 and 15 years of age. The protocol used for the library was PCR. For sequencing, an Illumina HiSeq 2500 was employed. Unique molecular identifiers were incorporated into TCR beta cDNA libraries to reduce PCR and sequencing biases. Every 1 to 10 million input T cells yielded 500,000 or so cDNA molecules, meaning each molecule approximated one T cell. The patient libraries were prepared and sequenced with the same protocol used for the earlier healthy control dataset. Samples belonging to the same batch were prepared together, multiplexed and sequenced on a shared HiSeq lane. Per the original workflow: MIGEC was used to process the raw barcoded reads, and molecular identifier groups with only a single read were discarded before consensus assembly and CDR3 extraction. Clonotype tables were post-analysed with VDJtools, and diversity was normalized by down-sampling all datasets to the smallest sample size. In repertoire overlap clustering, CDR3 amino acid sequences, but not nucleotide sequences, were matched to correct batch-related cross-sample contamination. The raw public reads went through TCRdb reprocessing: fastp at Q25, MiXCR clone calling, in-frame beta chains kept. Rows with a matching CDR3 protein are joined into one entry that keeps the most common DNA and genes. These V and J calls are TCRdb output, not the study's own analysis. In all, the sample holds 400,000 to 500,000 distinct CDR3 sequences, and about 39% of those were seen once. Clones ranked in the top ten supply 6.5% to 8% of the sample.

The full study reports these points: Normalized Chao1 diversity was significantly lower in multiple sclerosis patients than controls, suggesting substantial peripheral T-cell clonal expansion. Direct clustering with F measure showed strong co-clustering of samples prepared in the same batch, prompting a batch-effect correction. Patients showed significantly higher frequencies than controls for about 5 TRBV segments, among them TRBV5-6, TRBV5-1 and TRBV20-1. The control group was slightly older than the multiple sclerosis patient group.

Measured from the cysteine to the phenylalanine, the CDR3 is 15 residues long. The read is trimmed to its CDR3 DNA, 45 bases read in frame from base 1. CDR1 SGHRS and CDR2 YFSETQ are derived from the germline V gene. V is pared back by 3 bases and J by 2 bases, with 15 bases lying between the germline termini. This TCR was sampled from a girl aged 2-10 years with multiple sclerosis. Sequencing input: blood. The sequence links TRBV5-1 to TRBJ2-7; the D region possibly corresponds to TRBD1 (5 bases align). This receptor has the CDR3 CASSSGIKSAYEQYF. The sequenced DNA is TGCGCCAGCAGCTCAGGGATTAAATCAGCCTACGAGCAGTACTTC.